The T cell receptor beta chain described here comes from a study of T cells after yellow fever vaccination. TCRdb re-analysed the 5' RACE reads in MiXCR, keeping a single row per CDR3 protein. The sample holds 500,000 to 650,000 distinct CDR3 sequences, over 9% seen once. The CDR3 covers 18 residues. Per the germline V gene, CDR1 is SGHAT and CDR2 is FQDESV (reference sequence). V was pared by 4 bases and J by 6 bases, with 19 bases of the junction left unmatched. The clonotype was recovered from a man aged 30 to 39 who received the YFV17D yellow fever vaccine. The chain uses TRBV11-1 and TRBJ2-7, with TRBD2 identical over 9 bases. Material: PBMCs, obtained on the day of the yellow fever booster vaccination. The DNA for the CDR3 is TGTGCCAGCAGCTACCCGCCAGGGACTAGCACTAAAGCGAGCGAGCAGTACTTC. Translation gives CASSYPPGTSTKASEQYF.